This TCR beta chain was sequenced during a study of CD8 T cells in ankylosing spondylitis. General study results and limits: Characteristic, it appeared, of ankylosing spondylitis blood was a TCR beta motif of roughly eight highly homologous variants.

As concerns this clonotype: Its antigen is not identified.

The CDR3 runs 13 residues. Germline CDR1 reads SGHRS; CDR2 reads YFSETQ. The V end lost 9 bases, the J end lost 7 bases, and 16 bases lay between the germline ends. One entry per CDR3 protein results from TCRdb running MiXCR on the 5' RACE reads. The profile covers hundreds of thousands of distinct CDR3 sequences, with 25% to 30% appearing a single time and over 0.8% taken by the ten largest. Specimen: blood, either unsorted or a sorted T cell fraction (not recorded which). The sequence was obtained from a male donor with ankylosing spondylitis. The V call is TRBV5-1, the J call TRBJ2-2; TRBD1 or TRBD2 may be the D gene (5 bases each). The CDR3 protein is CATRDDRGGELFF. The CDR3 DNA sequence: TGCGCCACCCGGGACGACCGAGGCGGGGAGCTGTTTTTT.